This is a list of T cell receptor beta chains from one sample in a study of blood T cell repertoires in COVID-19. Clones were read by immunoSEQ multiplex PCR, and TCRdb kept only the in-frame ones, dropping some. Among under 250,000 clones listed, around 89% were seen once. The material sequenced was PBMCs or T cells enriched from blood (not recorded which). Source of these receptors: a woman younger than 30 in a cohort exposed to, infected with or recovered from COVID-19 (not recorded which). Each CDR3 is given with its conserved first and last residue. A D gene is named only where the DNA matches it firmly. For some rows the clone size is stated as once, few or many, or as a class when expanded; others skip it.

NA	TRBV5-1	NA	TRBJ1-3	CASSLGRAIGNTIYF	TGCGCCAGCAGCTTGGGCAGGGCAATAGGAAACACCATATATTTT
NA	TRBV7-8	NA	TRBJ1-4	CASSPGGGANEKLFF	TGTGCCAGCAGCCCCGGCGGGGGGGCTAATGAAAAACTGTTTTTT
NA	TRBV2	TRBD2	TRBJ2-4	CASSGLALGAKNIQYF	TGTGCCAGCAGTGGACTAGCCCTTGGGGCCAAAAACATTCAGTACTTC
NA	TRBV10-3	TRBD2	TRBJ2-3	CAIKTSGISTDTQYF	TGTGCCATCAAAACTAGCGGGATCAGCACAGATACGCAGTATTTT
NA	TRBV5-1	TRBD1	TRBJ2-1	CASSRGQSNYNEQFF	TGCGCCAGCAGCCGGGGACAGAGTAACTACAATGAGCAGTTCTTC
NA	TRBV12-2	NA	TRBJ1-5	CASRFRSKHF	TGTGCAAGTCGCTTCAGGTCCAAGCATTTT
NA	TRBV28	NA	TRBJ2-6	CASRGGSGANVLTF	TGTGCCAGCAGAGGGGGCTCTGGGGCCAACGTCCTGACTTTC
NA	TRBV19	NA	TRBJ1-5	CASGKTAINQPQHF	TGTGCCAGTGGGAAGACAGCGATCAATCAGCCCCAGCATTTT
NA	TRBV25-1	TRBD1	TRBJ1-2	CASSDRDRAYGYTF	TGTGCCAGCAGTGACCGCGACAGGGCCTATGGCTACACCTTC
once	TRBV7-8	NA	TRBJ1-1	CASSLALPGPNTEAFF	TGTGCCAGCAGCTTAGCGCTCCCAGGGCCGAACACTGAAGCTTTCTTT
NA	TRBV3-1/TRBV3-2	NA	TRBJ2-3	CASTEGASNTQYF	TGTGCCAGCACGGAGGGGGCTTCTAATACGCAGTATTTT
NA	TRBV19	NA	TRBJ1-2	CASSIWGQRGYGYTF	TGTGCCAGTAGTATTTGGGGGCAGAGGGGCTATGGCTACACCTTC
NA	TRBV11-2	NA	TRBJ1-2	CASSRASFRGNDGYTF	TGTGCCAGCAGTAGGGCGTCGTTCAGGGGAAACGACGGCTACACCTTC
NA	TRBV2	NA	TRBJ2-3	CASSIVEGDTQYF	TGTGCCAGCAGTATTGTAGAGGGCGATACGCAGTATTTT
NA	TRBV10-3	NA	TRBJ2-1	CAISESPGVGRGQFF	TGTGCCATCAGTGAGTCTCCCGGGGTGGGGCGGGGGCAGTTCTTC
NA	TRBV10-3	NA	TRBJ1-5	CAISGVVGQPQHF	TGTGCCATCAGTGGGGTCGTCGGGCAGCCCCAGCATTTT
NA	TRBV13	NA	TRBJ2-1	CASRRLDGNEQFF	TGTGCCAGCCGGCGACTAGACGGCAATGAGCAGTTCTTC
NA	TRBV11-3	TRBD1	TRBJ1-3	CASSRSGTGVHTIYF	TGTGCCAGCAGCCGGTCCGGGACAGGGGTGCACACCATATATTTT
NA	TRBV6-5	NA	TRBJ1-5	CASSSRDSSNQPQHF	TGTGCCAGCAGTTCCCGCGACAGTAGCAATCAGCCCCAGCATTTT
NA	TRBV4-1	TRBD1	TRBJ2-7	CASSQDDRGLYEQYF	TGCGCCAGCAGCCAAGATGACAGGGGTCTCTACGAGCAGTACTTC
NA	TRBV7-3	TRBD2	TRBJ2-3	CASSTGAGGRTDTQYF	TGTGCCAGCAGCACAGGGGCGGGAGGGCGCACAGATACGCAGTATTTT
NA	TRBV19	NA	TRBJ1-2	CASKDIYYGYTF	TGTGCCAGTAAGGACATTTACTATGGCTACACCTTC
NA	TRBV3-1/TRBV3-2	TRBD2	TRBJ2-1	CASRTSGGRNEQFF	TGTGCCAGCCGGACTAGCGGGGGGAGGAATGAGCAGTTCTTC
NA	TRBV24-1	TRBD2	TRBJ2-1	CATSDTTSGGGEQFF	TGTGCCACCAGTGATACAACTAGCGGGGGGGGTGAGCAGTTCTTC
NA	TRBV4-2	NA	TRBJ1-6	CASSNPGQENSPLHF	TGTGCCAGCAGCAACCCGGGACAAGAAAATTCACCCCTCCACTTT
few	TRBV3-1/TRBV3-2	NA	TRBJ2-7	CASSQDLLVSHEQYF	TGTGCCAGCAGCCAAGATCTTCTAGTAAGCCACGAGCAGTACTTC
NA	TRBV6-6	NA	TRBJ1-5	CASRSERRGDQPQHF	TGTGCCAGCAGGTCTGAAAGACGGGGGGATCAGCCCCAGCATTTT
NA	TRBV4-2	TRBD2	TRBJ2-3	CASSPWTSGPLTDTQYF	TGTGCCAGCAGCCCTTGGACTAGCGGGCCACTCACAGATACGCAGTATTTT
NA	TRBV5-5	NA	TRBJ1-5	CASSLELRAFNQPQHF	TGTGCCAGCAGCTTGGAGTTGAGGGCCTTCAATCAGCCCCAGCATTTT